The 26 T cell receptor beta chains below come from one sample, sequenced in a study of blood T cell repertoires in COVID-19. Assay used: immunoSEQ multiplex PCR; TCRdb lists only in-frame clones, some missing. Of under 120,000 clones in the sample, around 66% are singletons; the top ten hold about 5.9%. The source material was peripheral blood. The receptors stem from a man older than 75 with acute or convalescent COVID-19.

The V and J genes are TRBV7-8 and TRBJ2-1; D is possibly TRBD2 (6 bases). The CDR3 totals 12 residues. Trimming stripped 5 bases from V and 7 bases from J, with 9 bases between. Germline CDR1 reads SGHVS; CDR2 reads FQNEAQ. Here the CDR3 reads CASSIGGNEQFF. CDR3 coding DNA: TGTGCCAGCAGCATAGGAGGGAATGAGCAGTTCTTC.

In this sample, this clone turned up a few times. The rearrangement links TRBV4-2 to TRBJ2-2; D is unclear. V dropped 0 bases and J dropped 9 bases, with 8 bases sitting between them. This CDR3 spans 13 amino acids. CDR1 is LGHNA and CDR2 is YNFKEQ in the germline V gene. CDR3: CASSQEVERELFF. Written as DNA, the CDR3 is TGTGCCAGCAGCCAAGAAGTGGAGAGGGAGCTGTTTTTT.

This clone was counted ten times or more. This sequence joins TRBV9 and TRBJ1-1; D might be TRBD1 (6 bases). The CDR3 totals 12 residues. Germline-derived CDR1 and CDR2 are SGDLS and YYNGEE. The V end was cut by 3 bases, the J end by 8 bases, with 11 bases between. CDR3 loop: CASSGETGEAFF. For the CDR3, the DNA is TGTGCCAGCAGCGGGGAAACAGGGGAAGCTTTCTTT.

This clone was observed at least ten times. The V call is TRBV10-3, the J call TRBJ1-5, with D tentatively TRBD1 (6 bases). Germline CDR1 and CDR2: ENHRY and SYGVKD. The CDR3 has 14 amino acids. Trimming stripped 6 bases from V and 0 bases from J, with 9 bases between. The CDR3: CAIRGDTSNQPQHF. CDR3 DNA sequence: TGTGCCATCAGGGGGGACACTAGCAATCAGCCCCAGCATTTT.

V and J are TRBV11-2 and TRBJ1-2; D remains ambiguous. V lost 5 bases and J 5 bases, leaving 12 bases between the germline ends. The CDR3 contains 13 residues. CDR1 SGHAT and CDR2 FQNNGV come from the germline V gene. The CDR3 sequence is CASSPSGRYGYTF. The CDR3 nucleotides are TGTGCCAGCAGCCCTAGCGGACGGTATGGCTACACCTTC.

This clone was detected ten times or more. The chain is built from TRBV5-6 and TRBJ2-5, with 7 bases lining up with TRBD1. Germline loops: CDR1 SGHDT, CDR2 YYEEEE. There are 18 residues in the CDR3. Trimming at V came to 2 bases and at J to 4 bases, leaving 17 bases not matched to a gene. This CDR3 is CASSLGIQGNKVGETQYF. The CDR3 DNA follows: TGTGCCAGCAGCTTAGGTATACAGGGGAATAAGGTAGGAGAGACCCAGTACTTC.

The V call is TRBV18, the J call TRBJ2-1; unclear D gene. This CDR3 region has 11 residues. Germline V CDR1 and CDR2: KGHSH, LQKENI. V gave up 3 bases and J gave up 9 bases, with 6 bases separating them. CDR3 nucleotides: TGTGCCAGCTCACCTTCATTTGAGCAGTTCTTC. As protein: CASSPSFEQFF.

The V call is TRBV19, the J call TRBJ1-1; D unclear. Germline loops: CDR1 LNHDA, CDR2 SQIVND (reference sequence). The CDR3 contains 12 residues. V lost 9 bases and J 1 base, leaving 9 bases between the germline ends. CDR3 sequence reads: CASSRENTEAFF. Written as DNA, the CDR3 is TGTGCCAGCAGTCGGGAGAACACTGAAGCTTTCTTT.

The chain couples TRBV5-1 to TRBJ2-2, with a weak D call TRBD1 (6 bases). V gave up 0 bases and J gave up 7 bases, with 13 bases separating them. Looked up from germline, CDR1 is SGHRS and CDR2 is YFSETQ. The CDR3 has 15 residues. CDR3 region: CASSLGRGNGGELFF. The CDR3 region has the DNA TGCGCCAGCAGCTTGGGCAGGGGCAACGGCGGGGAGCTGTTTTTT.

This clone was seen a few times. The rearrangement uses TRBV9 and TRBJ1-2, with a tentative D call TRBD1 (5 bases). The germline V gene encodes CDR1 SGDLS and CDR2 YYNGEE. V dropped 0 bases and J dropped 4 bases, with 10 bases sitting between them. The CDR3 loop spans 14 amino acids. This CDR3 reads CASSVESGAYGYTF. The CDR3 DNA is TGTGCCAGCAGCGTAGAGTCTGGGGCCTATGGCTACACCTTC.

In DNA form, the CDR3 reads TGTGCCAGCAGCCAAGGTCTGCGACTAGCGTCGTACGAGCAGTACTTC. It specifies CASSQGLRLASYEQYF. The J gene is TRBJ2-7, the V gene TRBV3-1 (or the pseudogene TRBV3-2); TRBD2 matches at 8 bases. CDR1 is LGHDT and CDR2 is YNNKEL in the germline V gene (reference sequence). The CDR3 loop spans 16 amino acids. V lost 1 base and J lost 4; bases outside the gene matches: 9.

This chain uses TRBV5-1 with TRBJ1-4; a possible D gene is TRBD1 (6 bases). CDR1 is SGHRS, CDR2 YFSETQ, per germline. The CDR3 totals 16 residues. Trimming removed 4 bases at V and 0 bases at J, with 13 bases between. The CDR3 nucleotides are TGCGCCAGCAGCCTGGGGGGCTCCTCAACTAATGAAAAACTGTTTTTT. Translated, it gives CASSLGGSSTNEKLFF.

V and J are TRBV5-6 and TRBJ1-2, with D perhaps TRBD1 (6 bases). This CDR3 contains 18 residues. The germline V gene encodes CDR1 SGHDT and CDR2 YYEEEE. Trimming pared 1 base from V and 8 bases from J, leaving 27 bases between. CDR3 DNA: TGTGCCAGCAGCTTGTTGGAACAGGGTGCCGACCATATGAGGGGCTACACCTTC. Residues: CASSLLEQGADHMRGYTF.

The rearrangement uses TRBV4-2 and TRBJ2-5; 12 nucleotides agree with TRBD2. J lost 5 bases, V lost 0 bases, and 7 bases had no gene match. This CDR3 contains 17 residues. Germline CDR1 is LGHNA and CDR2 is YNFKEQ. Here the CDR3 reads CASSQELGLAGGETQYF. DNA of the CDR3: TGTGCCAGCAGCCAAGAGTTGGGGCTAGCGGGAGGGGAGACCCAGTACTTC.

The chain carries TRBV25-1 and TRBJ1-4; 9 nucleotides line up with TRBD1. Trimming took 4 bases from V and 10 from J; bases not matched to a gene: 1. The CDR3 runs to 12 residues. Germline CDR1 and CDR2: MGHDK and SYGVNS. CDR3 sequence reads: CASSVDRGKLFF. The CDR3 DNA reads TGTGCCAGCAGTGTGGACAGGGGAAAACTGTTTTTT. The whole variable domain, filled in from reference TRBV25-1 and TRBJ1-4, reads EADIYQTPRYLVIGTGKKITLECSQTMGHDKMYWYQQDPGMELHLIHYSYGVNSTEKGDLSSESTVSRIRTEHFPLTLESARPSHTSQYLCASSVDRGKLFFGSGTQLSVL.

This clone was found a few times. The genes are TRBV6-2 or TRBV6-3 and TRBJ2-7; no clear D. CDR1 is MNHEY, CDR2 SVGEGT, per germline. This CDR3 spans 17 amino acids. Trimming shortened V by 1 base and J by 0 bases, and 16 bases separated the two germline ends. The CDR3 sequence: CASSYWLKVPSSYEQYF. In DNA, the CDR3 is TGTGCCAGCAGTTACTGGCTTAAAGTTCCCAGCTCCTACGAGCAGTACTTC.

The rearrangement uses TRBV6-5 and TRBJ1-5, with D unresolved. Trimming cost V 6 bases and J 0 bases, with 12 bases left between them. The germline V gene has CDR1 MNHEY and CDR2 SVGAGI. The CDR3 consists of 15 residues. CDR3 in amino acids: CASSSGPYSNQPQHF. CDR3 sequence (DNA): TGTGCCAGCAGCTCAGGCCCCTATAGCAATCAGCCCCAGCATTTT.

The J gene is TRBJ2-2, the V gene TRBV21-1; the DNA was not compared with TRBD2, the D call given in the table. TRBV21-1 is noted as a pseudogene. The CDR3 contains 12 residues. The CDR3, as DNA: TGTGCCAGCGGGTCGGGGGCCGGGGAGCTGTTTTTT. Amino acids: CASGSGAGELFF.

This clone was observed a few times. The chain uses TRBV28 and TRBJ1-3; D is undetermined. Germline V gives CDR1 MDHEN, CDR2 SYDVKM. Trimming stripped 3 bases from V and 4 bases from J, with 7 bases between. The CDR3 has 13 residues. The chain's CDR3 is CASSFRKGNTIYF. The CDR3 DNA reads TGTGCCAGCAGTTTCAGAAAAGGAAACACCATATATTTT.

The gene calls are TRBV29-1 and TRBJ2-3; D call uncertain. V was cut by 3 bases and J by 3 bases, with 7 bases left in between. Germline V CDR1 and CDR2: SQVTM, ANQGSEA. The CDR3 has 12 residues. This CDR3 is CSVDDSTDTQYF. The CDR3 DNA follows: TGCAGCGTTGATGACTCTACAGATACGCAGTATTTT.

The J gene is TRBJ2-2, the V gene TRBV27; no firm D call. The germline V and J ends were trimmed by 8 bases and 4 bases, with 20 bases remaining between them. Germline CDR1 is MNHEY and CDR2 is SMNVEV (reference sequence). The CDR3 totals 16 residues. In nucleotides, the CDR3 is TGTGCCAGCCAAACAATGAGACAATTATTCACCGGGGAGCTGTTTTTT. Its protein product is CASQTMRQLFTGELFF.

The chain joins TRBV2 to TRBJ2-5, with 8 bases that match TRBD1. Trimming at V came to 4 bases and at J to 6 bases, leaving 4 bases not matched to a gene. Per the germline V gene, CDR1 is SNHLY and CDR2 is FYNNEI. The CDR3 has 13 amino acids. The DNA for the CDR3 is TGTGCCAGCAGTGGGACAGGGCGGCAGACCCAGTACTTC. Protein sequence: CASSGTGRQTQYF.

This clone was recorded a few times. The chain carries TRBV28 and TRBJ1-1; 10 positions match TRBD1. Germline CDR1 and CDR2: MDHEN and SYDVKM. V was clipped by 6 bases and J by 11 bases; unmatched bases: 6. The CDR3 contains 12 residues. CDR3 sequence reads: CASSRSTGGAFF. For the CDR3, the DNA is TGTGCCAGCAGCCGATCGACAGGGGGCGCTTTCTTT.

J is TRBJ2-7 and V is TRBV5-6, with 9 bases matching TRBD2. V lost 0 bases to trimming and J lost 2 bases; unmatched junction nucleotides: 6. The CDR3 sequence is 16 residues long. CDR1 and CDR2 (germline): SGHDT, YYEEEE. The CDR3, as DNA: TGTGCCAGCAGCTTGGGGCTGAGACTAGCGGCCTACGAGCAGTACTTC. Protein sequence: CASSLGLRLAAYEQYF.

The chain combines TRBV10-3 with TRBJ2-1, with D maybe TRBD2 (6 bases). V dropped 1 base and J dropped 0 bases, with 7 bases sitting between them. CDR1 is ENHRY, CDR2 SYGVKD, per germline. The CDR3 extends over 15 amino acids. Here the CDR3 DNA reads TGTGCCATCAGTGAGTATAGCGGCTCCTACAATGAGCAGTTCTTC. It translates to CAISEYSGSYNEQFF.

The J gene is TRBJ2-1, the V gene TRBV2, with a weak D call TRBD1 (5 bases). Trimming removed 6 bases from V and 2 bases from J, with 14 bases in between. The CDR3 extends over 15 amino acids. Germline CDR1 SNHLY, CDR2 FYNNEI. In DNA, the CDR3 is TGTGCCAGCAGGCTAGGCAGGGTAGCCTACAATGAGCAGTTCTTC. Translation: CASRLGRVAYNEQFF.